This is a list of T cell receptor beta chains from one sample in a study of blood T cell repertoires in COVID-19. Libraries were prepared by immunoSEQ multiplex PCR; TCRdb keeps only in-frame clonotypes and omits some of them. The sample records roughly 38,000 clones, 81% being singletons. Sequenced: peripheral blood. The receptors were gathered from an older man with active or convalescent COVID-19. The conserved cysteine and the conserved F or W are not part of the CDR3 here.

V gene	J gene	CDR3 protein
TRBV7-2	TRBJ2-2	ASSASGTENTGELF
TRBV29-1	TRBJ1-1	SVDHLGQMNTEAF
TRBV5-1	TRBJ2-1	ASSSSAGVNYNEQF
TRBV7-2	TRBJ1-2	ASSPRNYGYT
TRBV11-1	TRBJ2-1	ASSSGRRNEQF
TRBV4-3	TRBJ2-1	ASSHPPGQEQF
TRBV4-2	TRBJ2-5	ASSQARRLAGETQY
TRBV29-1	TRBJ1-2	SVVRGAQGYGYT
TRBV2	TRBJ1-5	ASTRGGDSNQPQH
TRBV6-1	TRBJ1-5	ASSEIAGNQPQH
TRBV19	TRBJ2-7	ASSYRHGPGEQY
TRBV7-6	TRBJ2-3	ASSLDVGGRVNTQY
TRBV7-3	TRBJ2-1	ASSLDRGFAYNEQF
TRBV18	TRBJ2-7	ASSPDKDGTLY
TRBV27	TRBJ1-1	ASSLRQGIGEAF
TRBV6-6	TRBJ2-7	ASRPRQERSYEQY
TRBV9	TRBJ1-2	ASSVGAGGLNYGYT
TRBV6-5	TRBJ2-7	ASSSRGGFPYEQY
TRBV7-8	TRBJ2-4	ASSLKDRDYFYLNIQY
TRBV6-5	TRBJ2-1	ASSLTPAVYNEQF
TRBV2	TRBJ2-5	ASSEDYREETQY
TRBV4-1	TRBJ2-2	ASSQLESSVLF
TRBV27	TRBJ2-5	ASSLLTGLETQY
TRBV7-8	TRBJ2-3	ASSRRESTDTQY
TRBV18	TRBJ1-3	ASSPPSGPPNTIY
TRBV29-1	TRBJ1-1	SVTNTGTYTEAF
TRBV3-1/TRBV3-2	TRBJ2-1	ASSPTSAGYNEQF
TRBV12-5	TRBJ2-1	ASGGTLLLREQF
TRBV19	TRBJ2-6	ASSTPLRDTYSGANVLT
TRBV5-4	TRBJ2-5	ASSLRGDETQY
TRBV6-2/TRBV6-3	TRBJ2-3	ASSYRPGLAGVADTQY
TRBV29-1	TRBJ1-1	SVLRRTVNTEAF
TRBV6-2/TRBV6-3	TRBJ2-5	ASSLLAAIQETQY
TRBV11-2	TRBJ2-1	ASSFWQGVYNEQF
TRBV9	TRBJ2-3	ASSATQHTGVGMLDTQY
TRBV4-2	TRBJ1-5	ASSQDPGDQPQH
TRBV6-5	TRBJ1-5	ASRGTGGNQPQH
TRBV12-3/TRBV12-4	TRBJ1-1	ASRTGDFAEAF
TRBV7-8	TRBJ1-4	ASSLETGGSEKLF
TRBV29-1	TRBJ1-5	SVVTGQGGQPQH
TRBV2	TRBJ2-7	ASSEGTSEGYEQY
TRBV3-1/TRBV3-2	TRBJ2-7	ASSQHAGTNVYEQY
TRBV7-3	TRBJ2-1	ASSLLGGGRYNEQF
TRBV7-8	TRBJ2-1	ASSLVLNEQF
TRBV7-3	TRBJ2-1	ASSPGGRLALNEQF
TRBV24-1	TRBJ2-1	ATSDFTGEQF
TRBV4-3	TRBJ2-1	ASSQMKTSGDNEQF